This TCR beta chain was retrieved from a study of control samples from healthy donors and cancer patients (dated by TCRdb to between 2020 and 2021). Sequences MNHEY (CDR1) and SVGAGI (CDR2) are obtained from the germline V gene. From the cysteine up to the phenylalanine, the CDR3 has a length of 14 residues. The only DNA kept is the CDR3, 42 bases in frame from the first base. Deletion took 0 bases off V and 2 bases off J, with a span of 8 bases between the germline ends. Library construction relied on the immunoSEQ multiplex PCR assay. TCRdb took over this immuneACCESS table, retaining in-frame rearrangements with V and J assigned. Such tables are incomplete; in checked studies, under half of the missing clones stem from an unresolved V gene, and the remainder is unexplained. For this sample the table gives approximately 82,000 clones, of which over 85% were detected only once. The ten largest account for roughly 1.3% of the sample.

Points on this clone: The antigen it binds to is not known. No qualities accompany the bases; no much larger clone lies one base away.

The sample was PBMCs. The sequence links TRBV6-5 to TRBJ2-7; the D gene lacks a confident call. This TCR derives from a woman aged 40 to 49 with lung cancer. In nucleotides, the sequence is TGTGCCAGCAGTTACTCGAGTCAGACCTACGAGCAGTACTTC. Its translation is CASSYSSQTYEQYF.